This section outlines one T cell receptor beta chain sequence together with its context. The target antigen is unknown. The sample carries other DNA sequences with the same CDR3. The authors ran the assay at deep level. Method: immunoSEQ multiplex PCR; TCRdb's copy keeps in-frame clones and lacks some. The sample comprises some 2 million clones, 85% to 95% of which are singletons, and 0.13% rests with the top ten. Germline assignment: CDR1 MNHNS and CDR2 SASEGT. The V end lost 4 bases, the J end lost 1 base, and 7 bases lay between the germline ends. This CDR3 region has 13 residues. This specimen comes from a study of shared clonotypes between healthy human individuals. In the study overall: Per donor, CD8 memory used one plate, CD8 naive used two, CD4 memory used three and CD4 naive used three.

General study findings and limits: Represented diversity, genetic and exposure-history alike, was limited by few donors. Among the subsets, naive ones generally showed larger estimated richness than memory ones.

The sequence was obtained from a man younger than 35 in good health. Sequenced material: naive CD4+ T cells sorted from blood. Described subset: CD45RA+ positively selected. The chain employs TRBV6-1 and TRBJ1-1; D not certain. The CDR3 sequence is CASSGTANTEAFF. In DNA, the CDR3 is TGTGCCAGCAGTGGAACAGCGAACACTGAAGCTTTCTTT.